The 30 T cell receptor beta chains below all came from one sample that was sequenced in a study of OX40 agonist ivuxolimab in advanced cancers. Profiled with immunoSEQ multiplex PCR; TCRdb holds only in-frame clones, not every one. The sample contains some 72,000 clones, about 90% of which appear only once. The sample here was CD4+ or CD8+ T cells sorted from blood, taken in a trial of the OX40 agonist ivuxolimab. These receptors all come from an adult with an advanced solid tumor such as melanoma, head and neck, liver or kidney cancer.

To note about this clone: In the same sample, other DNA sequences code for this CDR3. The CDR3 nucleotides are TGTGCCAGCAGCTTGGCCGAGACCCAGTACTTC. As protein: CASSLAETQYF. The chain uses TRBV5-4 and TRBJ2-5; no firm D call. V shed 0 bases and J shed 5 bases, with 2 bases lying between them. The germline CDR1 and CDR2 sequences are SGHNT and YYREEE (reference sequence). The CDR3 covers 11 residues.

The count of this clone is one. The genes are TRBV2 and TRBJ2-5, with 12 bases identical to TRBD1. Germline V gene lookup returns CDR1 SNHLY and CDR2 FYNNEI. Germline trimming cut 6 bases from V and 5 bases from J; bases unmatched to any gene: 4. The CDR3 consists of 14 residues. The CDR3 loop reads CASSGDRGRETQYF. Written as DNA, the CDR3 is TGTGCCAGCAGCGGGGACAGGGGGCGGGAGACCCAGTACTTC.

The rearrangement links TRBV27 to TRBJ2-7; 8 bases fit TRBD1. The CDR3 consists of 14 residues. Germline CDR1 MNHEY, CDR2 SMNVEV (reference sequence). After removal of 5 bases from V and 0 bases from J, the junction contained 3 bases not matched to a gene. The CDR3 protein is CASSRQGPSYEQYF. The CDR3 nucleotides read TGTGCCAGCAGTCGACAGGGGCCCTCCTACGAGCAGTACTTC.

CDR3 DNA sequence: TGTGCCAGCAGCTGGGGGGGGTACCAAGAGACCCAGTACTTC. Protein product: CASSWGGYQETQYF. V gene TRBV7-6 combines with J gene TRBJ2-5; 7 positions match TRBD2. The trim removed 4 bases at V and 0 bases at J, leaving 2 bases unmatched. The germline V gene encodes CDR1 SGHVS and CDR2 FNYEAQ. The CDR3 covers 14 residues. Using reference TRBV7-6 and TRBJ2-5 for the parts outside the CDR3, the full variable domain is GAGVSQSPRYKVTKRGQDVALRCDPISGHVSLYWYRQALGQGPEFLTYFNYEAQQDKSGLPNDRFSAERPEGSISTLTIQRTEQRDSAMYRCASSWGGYQETQYFGPGTRLLVL.

The rearrangement links TRBV19 to TRBJ1-1; D unclear. The CDR3 covers 17 residues. The germline V gene encodes CDR1 LNHDA and CDR2 SQIVND (reference sequence). The V and J ends lost 0 bases and 0 bases respectively, with 14 bases between them. The CDR3 DNA reads as TGTGCCAGTAGTATAGACATTTTTCGATCCATGAACACTGAAGCTTTCTTT. Its protein product is CASSIDIFRSMNTEAFF.

The V call is TRBV27, the J call TRBJ2-4; D is possibly TRBD2 (6 bases). CDR1 and CDR2 (germline): MNHEY, SMNVEV (reference sequence). This CDR3 region has 14 residues. Trimming removed 7 bases at V and 8 bases at J, with 18 bases between. The CDR3 DNA is TGTGCCAGCAAGTATGGAGGGCCCGAGGACATTCAGTACTTC. This gives the protein CASKYGGPEDIQYF.

The sample holds one count of this clone. The J gene is TRBJ2-5, the V gene TRBV5-4; D possibly corresponds to TRBD2 (6 bases). Trimming took off 4 bases at V and 4 bases at J, with 14 bases between the two ends. The CDR3 consists of 14 residues. Germline V gene lookup returns CDR1 SGHNT and CDR2 YYREEE (reference sequence). CDR3 DNA: TGTGCCAGCAGCACCGAAACTAGCACAGAGACCCAGTACTTC. Translating gives CASSTETSTETQYF.

This clone showed up just once. The chain has TRBV4-1 and TRBJ2-1; TRBD2 might be the D (5 bases). This CDR3 region has 17 residues. CDR1 and CDR2 from the germline V gene are MGHRA and YSYEKL. Trimming stripped 0 bases from V and 6 bases from J, with 18 bases between. CDR3 bases: TGCGCCAGCAGCCAAGATGGAACTAGAATGGGTTTCAATGAGCAGTTCTTC. Protein: CASSQDGTRMGFNEQFF.

The gene calls are TRBV7-8 and TRBJ2-3; D call uncertain. The length of the CDR3 is 14 residues. Trimming cost V 1 base and J 4 bases, with 9 bases left between them. Per the germline V gene, CDR1 is SGHVS and CDR2 is FQNEAQ. The CDR3 reads CASSLVWVSDTQYF. The CDR3 coding sequence is TGTGCCAGCAGCTTAGTATGGGTTTCAGATACGCAGTATTTT.

The V gene is TRBV28, the J gene TRBJ1-3; D not resolved. This CDR3 is built from 19 residues. Germline CDR1 reads MDHEN; CDR2 reads SYDVKM. V was trimmed by 3 bases and J by 2 bases, leaving 23 bases between them. Here the CDR3 DNA reads TGTGCCAGCAGTTTCCCAACACGGGGAACGGGAATCGCTGGAAACACCATATATTTT. It yields the protein CASSFPTRGTGIAGNTIYF.

This rearrangement joins TRBV19 to TRBJ1-5; perhaps TRBD1 as D (6 bases). CDR1 and CDR2 from the germline V gene are LNHDA and SQIVND (reference sequence). The V gene lost 3 bases and the J gene lost 10 bases, with 16 bases spanning the gap. The CDR3 totals 14 residues. The CDR3 DNA follows: TGTGCCAGTAGTATCGCGACAGGCCCAAGCCCCCAGCATTTT. Protein product: CASSIATGPSPQHF. Variable domain in full (rest from reference TRBV19 and TRBJ1-5): DGGITQSPKYLFRKEGQNVTLSCEQNLNHDAMYWYRQDPGQGLRLIYYSQIVNDFQKGDIAEGYSVSREKKESFPLTVTSAQKNPTAFYLCASSIATGPSPQHFGDGTRLSIL.

The chain joins TRBV29-1 to TRBJ2-1; 11 bases line up with TRBD2. Germline CDR1 reads SQVTM; CDR2 reads ANQGSEA. The CDR3 contains 14 residues. Trimming removed 7 bases from V and 9 bases from J; junction bases left unmatched: 11. The DNA for the CDR3 is TGCAGCGCCGCCTCTAGCGGGGGGCCGGTTGAGCAGTTCTTC. As protein: CSAASSGGPVEQFF.

The chain joins TRBV25-1 to TRBJ2-3; D perhaps matches TRBD1 (5 bases). Looked up from germline, CDR1 is MGHDK and CDR2 is SYGVNS. V lost 2 bases, J lost 6 bases, and 12 bases lay in between. The CDR3 consists of 14 residues. This chain's CDR3 is CASSEGSTVDTQYF. In DNA, the CDR3 is TGTGCCAGCAGTGAAGGTTCGACAGTCGATACGCAGTATTTT.

There are a few counts of this clone. CDR3 in amino acids: CASSLAPFPLGQPQHF. DNA of the CDR3: TGTGCCAGCAGCTTGGCTCCATTCCCTCTGGGTCAGCCCCAGCATTTT. The V and J genes are TRBV5-5 and TRBJ1-5; D unclear. The CDR3 totals 16 residues. Between the trimmed V and J ends, which lost 0 bases and 6 bases, there was a span of 16 bases. CDR1 SGHKS and CDR2 YYEKEE come from the germline V gene (reference sequence).

To note about this clone: At one of its ends the junction is not consistent with the germline gene, which may arise from a read error. The CDR3 here is CASSLGGPFMGEQYF. In nucleotides, the CDR3 is TGTGCTAGCAGCTTAGGGGGCCCGTTTATGGGCGAGCAGTACTTC. The chain is built from TRBV7-7 and TRBJ2-7; 7 nucleotides match TRBD1. CDR1 and CDR2 (germline): SSHAT, FNYEAQ (reference sequence). This CDR3 spans 15 amino acids.

The V call is TRBV5-1, the J call TRBJ1-4; tentative D call: TRBD1 (6 bases). The germline CDR1 and CDR2 sequences are SGHRS and YFSETQ. The CDR3 contains 15 residues. Trimming took off 4 bases at V and 0 bases at J, with 10 bases between the two ends. The CDR3 DNA is TGCGCCAGCAGCCAACAGGGCACAACTAATGAAAAACTGTTTTTT. It specifies CASSQQGTTNEKLFF.

The V call is TRBV6-1, the J call TRBJ1-4; 7 nucleotides agree with TRBD1. This CDR3 spans 17 amino acids. V trimming: 3 bases; J trimming: 7 bases; junction bases outside the gene matches: 14. Germline V gene lookup returns CDR1 MNHNS and CDR2 SASEGT. CDR3 residues: CASSDSLRQGGGEKLFF. The CDR3 region has the DNA TGTGCCAGCAGTGATAGTCTTCGGCAGGGGGGAGGTGAAAAACTGTTTTTT.

This sequence joins TRBV9 and TRBJ2-3; D remains unclear. CDR1 and CDR2 (germline): SGDLS, YYNGEE. CDR3 length: 14 amino acids. Trimming shortened V by 0 bases and J by 3 bases, and 8 bases separated the two germline ends. The CDR3 region is CASSVDSHTDTQYF. The CDR3 DNA reads as TGTGCCAGCAGCGTAGATAGCCATACAGATACGCAGTATTTT.

This chain connects TRBV5-4 to TRBJ2-2; D remains unclear. This CDR3 contains 14 residues. The germline V gene has CDR1 SGHNT and CDR2 YYREEE (reference sequence). The germline V and J ends were trimmed by 6 bases and 4 bases, with 13 bases remaining between them. CDR3 sequence: CASKSDLTTGELFF. The CDR3 DNA follows: TGTGCCAGCAAGAGCGACTTGACCACCGGGGAGCTGTTTTTT. Drawing the rest from reference TRBV5-4 and TRBJ2-2, the complete variable domain is ETGVTQSPTHLIKTRGQQVTLRCSSQSGHNTVSWYQQALGQGPQFIFQYYREEENGRGNFPPRFSGLQFPNYSSELNVNALELDDSALYLCASKSDLTTGELFFGEGSRLTVL.

V usage is TRBV10-1 and J usage is TRBJ2-2; D call uncertain. Germline CDR1 reads WNHNN; CDR2 reads SYGVQD (reference sequence). V dropped 4 bases and J dropped 1 base, with 13 bases sitting between them. The CDR3 contains 16 residues. CDR3 nucleotide sequence: TGCGCCAGCAGTGTTTCACCCTACATGAACACCGGGGAGCTGTTTTTT. It translates to CASSVSPYMNTGELFF.

The V and J genes are TRBV6-5 and TRBJ2-7, with D possibly matching TRBD2 (5 bases). Trimming stripped 3 bases from V and 1 base from J, with 10 bases between. This CDR3 has 14 amino acids. Germline CDR1 and CDR2: MNHEY and SVGAGI. CDR3 nucleotide sequence: TGTGCCAGCAGTTATCGCGGGTTATCCTACGAGCAGTACTTC. Its translation: CASSYRGLSYEQYF.

The chain recombines TRBV19 with TRBJ2-1; 15 bases agree with TRBD2. Germline loops: CDR1 LNHDA, CDR2 SQIVND (reference sequence). After removal of 9 bases from V and 2 bases from J, the junction contained 8 bases not matched to a gene. The CDR3 loop spans 17 amino acids. The DNA of the CDR3 is TGTGCCAGCAGTGGGACTAGCGGGAGGTTGACCTACAATGAGCAGTTCTTC. Translation gives CASSGTSGRLTYNEQFF.

The chain has TRBV14 and TRBJ2-1; 8 bases fit TRBD2. The length of the CDR3 is 16 residues. Germline CDR1 reads SGHDN; CDR2 reads FVKESK. V lost 3 bases to trimming and J lost 1 base; unmatched junction nucleotides: 5. CDR3 region: CASSQQAGASYNEQFF. The DNA of the CDR3 is TGTGCCAGCAGCCAGCAAGCGGGGGCGTCCTACAATGAGCAGTTCTTC.

This chain links TRBV6-5 with TRBJ2-5, with D unresolved. Per germline, CDR1 MNHEY and CDR2 SVGAGI. This CDR3 has 14 amino acids. V lost 6 bases, J lost 7 bases, and 18 bases lay in between. The CDR3 nucleotides are TGTGCCAGCAGAAGCACGGCCCTCGGATGGACCCAGTACTTC. It codes for CASRSTALGWTQYF.

The gene calls are TRBV7-8 and TRBJ2-3; TRBD1 or TRBD2 may be the D gene (5 bases each). The germline V gene encodes CDR1 SGHVS and CDR2 FQNEAQ. V was cut by 5 bases and J by 3 bases, with 15 bases left in between. The CDR3 length is 15 residues. CDR3 nucleotides: TGTGCCAGCAGCCCACGAGGGGTGAGGACAGATACGCAGTATTTT. Translation gives CASSPRGVRTDTQYF.

The J gene is TRBJ2-7, the V gene TRBV5-1; 10 bases line up with TRBD1. The CDR3 is 15 amino acids. CDR1 is SGHRS, CDR2 YFSETQ, per germline. J was trimmed by 1 base and V by 4 bases; bases with no gene match: 5. The CDR3 nucleotides are TGCGCCAGCAGCCAACCGGGACAGGGGTCCTACGAGCAGTACTTC. Protein sequence: CASSQPGQGSYEQYF.

J is TRBJ1-1 and V is TRBV27; 8 bases match TRBD1. From germline, CDR1 is MNHEY and CDR2 SMNVEV (reference sequence). CDR3 size: 17 residues. The trim removed 5 bases at V and 0 bases at J, leaving 11 bases unmatched. Here the CDR3 reads CASSGGWQGAMNTEAFF. DNA for the CDR3: TGTGCCAGCAGTGGGGGATGGCAGGGGGCGATGAACACTGAAGCTTTCTTT.

This clone was seen just once. The chain employs TRBV25-1 and TRBJ1-2; 12 bases line up with TRBD1. The CDR3 length is 13 residues. V gave up 8 bases and J gave up 11 bases; unmatched junction bases: 9. CDR1 and CDR2 (germline): MGHDK, SYGVNS. The CDR3, as DNA: TGTGCCAGCGCCTCAGGGGACAGGGGGCGATACACCTTC. As protein: CASASGDRGRYTF.

The rearrangement uses TRBV6-4 and TRBJ1-2, with unresolved D. Germline values: CDR1 MRHNA, CDR2 SNTAGT. The CDR3 runs to 19 residues. Trimming removed 0 bases at V and 6 bases at J, with 26 bases between. CDR3 nucleotide sequence: TGTGCCAGCAGTGACTCTGCGATCCTTCTAAGAGAACAGTTCCATGGCTACACCTTC. It encodes CASSDSAILLREQFHGYTF.

The chain couples TRBV7-9 to TRBJ1-4; the D gene is possibly TRBD1 (5 bases). There are 17 residues in the CDR3. Trimming stripped 5 bases from V and 7 bases from J, with 23 bases between. Germline V gene lookup returns CDR1 SEHNR and CDR2 FQNEAQ (reference sequence). The CDR3 sequence: CASSRYLQGRKGEKLFF. The CDR3, as DNA: TGTGCCAGCAGCCGATACCTGCAGGGACGGAAAGGTGAAAAACTGTTTTTT. The variable domain in full, with the rest retrieved from reference TRBV7-9 and TRBJ1-4, is DTGVSQNPRHKITKRGQNVTFRCDPISEHNRLYWYRQTLGQGPEFLTYFQNEAQLEKSRLLSDRFSAERPKGSFSTLEIQRTEQGDSAMYLCASSRYLQGRKGEKLFFGSGTQLSVL.